The 31 T cell receptor beta chains presented below share a single source sample, sequenced in a study of blood T cell repertoires in COVID-19. The data were produced by immunoSEQ multiplex PCR, yet TCRdb's version contains in-frame clones alone and is incomplete. Among 150,000 to 200,000 clones listed, under 80% were seen once. Specimen: peripheral blood. The receptors were gathered from a man over 45 who had recovered from COVID-19.

The chain carries TRBV28 and TRBJ1-1; D is unclear. Looked up from germline, CDR1 is MDHEN and CDR2 is SYDVKM. The V end was cut by 7 bases, the J end by 2 bases, with 8 bases between. This CDR3 is 12 amino acids long. CDR3 coding DNA: TGTGCCAGCAATACAGCTAACACTGAAGCTTTCTTT. This encodes CASNTANTEAFF.

Note on this clone: Different DNA sequences within this sample yield the same CDR3. The rearrangement links TRBV27 to TRBJ2-5, with 7 bases matching TRBD2. The CDR3 consists of 13 residues. Germline V lookup: CDR1 MNHEY, CDR2 SMNVEV (reference sequence). Trimming took 3 bases from V and 5 from J; bases not matched to a gene: 3. As DNA, the CDR3 is TGTGCCAGCAGTTTTAGTAGCGGGGAGACCCAGTACTTC. Amino acid sequence: CASSFSSGETQYF.

The V gene is TRBV4-1, the J gene TRBJ2-1; 12 bases line up with TRBD2. Per the germline V gene, CDR1 is MGHRA and CDR2 is YSYEKL. The CDR3 totals 14 residues. V trimming: 3 bases; J trimming: 15 bases; junction bases outside the gene matches: 9. CDR3 bases: TGCGCCAGCAGCCAGTATACTAGCGGGAGGATTCTGTTCTTC. Its protein product is CASSQYTSGRILFF.

The chain recombines TRBV29-1 with TRBJ2-3; D remains unclear. Per the germline V gene, CDR1 is SQVTM and CDR2 is ANQGSEA. V was clipped by 7 bases and J by 6 bases, with 8 bases between them. The CDR3 loop spans 10 amino acids. The CDR3 here is CSGAEDTQYF. In DNA form, the CDR3 reads TGCAGCGGGGCTGAGGATACGCAGTATTTT.

This chain joins TRBV28 and TRBJ2-7; 7 bases are a match to TRBD2. From germline, CDR1 is MDHEN and CDR2 SYDVKM. The CDR3 runs to 14 residues. The ends lost 5 bases at V and 0 bases at J; junction bases unmatched: 4. CDR3 in amino acids: CASSLSGDSYEQYF. The DNA of the CDR3 is TGTGCCAGCAGTCTAAGCGGGGACTCCTACGAGCAGTACTTC.

V usage is TRBV7-2 and J usage is TRBJ2-7; D perhaps matches TRBD2 (5 bases). V gave up 0 bases and J gave up 6 bases, with 12 bases separating them. The CDR3 runs to 14 residues. Germline lookup yields CDR1 SGHTA and CDR2 FQGNSA. DNA of the CDR3: TGTGCCAGCAGCTTAGCTCGAGTGGGAGCCGAGCAGTACTTC. Protein: CASSLARVGAEQYF.

In nucleotides, the CDR3 is TGTGCCAGCTCAACCCTAGCGGCGAACACCGGGGAGCTGTTTTTT. Translation: CASSTLAANTGELFF. The chain is built from TRBV18 and TRBJ2-2, with 7 bases aligning to TRBD2. The ends lost 5 bases at V and 0 bases at J; junction bases unmatched: 3. This CDR3 is built from 15 residues. Germline V gives CDR1 KGHSH, CDR2 LQKENI.

The CDR3 loop reads CASSLEVAAGYNEQFF. The CDR3 DNA is TGCGCCAGCAGCTTGGAGGTGGCGGCCGGTTACAATGAGCAGTTCTTC. The chain couples TRBV5-1 to TRBJ2-1; D call uncertain. This CDR3 comprises 16 residues. Germline V gene data show CDR1 as SGHRS and CDR2 as YFSETQ. The V end was cut by 0 bases, the J end by 4 bases, with 14 bases between.

The chain employs TRBV28 and TRBJ1-2; D unresolved. Germline CDR1 and CDR2: MDHEN and SYDVKM. V gave up 6 bases and J gave up 1 base, with 12 bases separating them. The CDR3 has 14 amino acids. The CDR3 nucleotides read TGTGCCAGCAGACTCTCAGGTTTTAACTATGGCTACACCTTC. It is translated as CASRLSGFNYGYTF.

The chain employs TRBV18 and TRBJ2-7, with a weak D call TRBD1 (5 bases). Germline loops: CDR1 KGHSH, CDR2 LQKENI. Trimming cost V 5 bases and J 2 bases, with 13 bases left between them. The CDR3 spans 14 residues. The CDR3 loop is CASSLPGRAYEQYF. The CDR3 nucleotides read TGTGCCAGCTCATTACCCGGCAGGGCCTACGAGCAGTACTTC.

This rearrangement joins TRBV10-2 to TRBJ2-7, with 12 bases that match TRBD2. This CDR3 region has 14 residues. Germline-derived CDR1 and CDR2 are WSHSY and SAAADI. J lost 6 bases, V lost 6 bases, and 6 bases had no gene match. CDR3 protein: CASRLAGGPGEQYF. As DNA, the CDR3 is TGCGCCAGCAGACTAGCGGGAGGACCTGGCGAGCAGTACTTC.

This clone was picked up one time. J is TRBJ1-2 and V is TRBV7-8, with 9 bases aligning to TRBD1. Germline V gene data show CDR1 as SGHVS and CDR2 as FQNEAQ. CDR3 length: 16 residues. The junction had 13 bases not matched to a gene; V was cut back by 4 bases and J by 7 bases. CDR3 sequence reads: CASSSITGQGMSGYTF. The CDR3 DNA reads TGTGCCAGCAGCTCTATAACCGGACAGGGGATGTCTGGCTACACCTTC. Using reference TRBV7-8 and TRBJ1-2 for the parts outside the CDR3, the full variable domain is GAGVSQSPRYKVAKRGQDVALRCDPISGHVSLFWYQQALGQGPEFLTYFQNEAQLDKSGLPSDRFFAERPEGSVSTLKIQRTQQEDSAVYLCASSSITGQGMSGYTFGSGTRLTVV.

This chain joins TRBV18 and TRBJ2-5; a weak D match, TRBD1 (6 bases). The germline gives CDR1 KGHSH, CDR2 LQKENI. V gave up 5 bases and J gave up 2 bases, with 6 bases separating them. The CDR3 is 12 amino acids. CDR3 sequence (DNA): TGTGCCAGCTCAGACAGGCAAGAGACCCAGTACTTC. Protein product: CASSDRQETQYF.

The chain combines TRBV29-1 with TRBJ2-5; D might be TRBD1 (5 bases). This CDR3 contains 11 residues. V was pared by 6 bases and J by 4 bases, with 9 bases between. CDR1 is SQVTM and CDR2 is ANQGSEA in the germline V gene. The CDR3 is CSVKQGETQYF. The CDR3 nucleotides are TGCAGCGTAAAGCAGGGAGAGACCCAGTACTTC. The full variable domain, in which reference TRBV29-1 and TRBJ2-5 provide the parts outside the CDR3, is SAVISQKPSRDICQRGTSLTIQCQVDSQVTMMFWYRQQPGQSLTLIATANQGSEATYESGFVIDKFPISRPNLTFSTLTVSNMSPEDSSIYLCSVKQGETQYFGPGTRLLVL.

This clone was seen a single time. The chain employs TRBV14 and TRBJ1-1; possible D gene TRBD1, 5 bases. V lost 4 bases and J 2 bases, leaving 14 bases between the germline ends. In germline, CDR1 is SGHDN, CDR2 FVKESK. This CDR3 spans 15 amino acids. The CDR3 protein is CASSRRSGVNTEAFF. DNA for the CDR3: TGTGCCAGCAGCCGACGTTCGGGGGTCAACACTGAAGCTTTCTTT. Together with reference TRBV14 and TRBJ1-1, the CDR3 gives the full variable domain: EAGVTQFPSHSVIEKGQTVTLRCDPISGHDNLYWYRRVMGKEIKFLLHFVKESKQDESGMPNNRFLAERTGGTYSTLKVQPAELEDSGVYFCASSRRSGVNTEAFFGQGTRLTVV.

This clone is a singleton in its sample. The chain joins TRBV19 to TRBJ1-5, with D possibly TRBD1 on 6 matching bases. With 1 base removed from V and 1 base from J, the gap between germline ends came to 11 bases. CDR1 LNHDA and CDR2 SQIVND come from the germline V gene (reference sequence). This CDR3 comprises 16 residues. The CDR3 region has the DNA TGTGCCAGTAGTATAGGAGGGGGAGGGAGCAATCAGCCCCAGCATTTT. This encodes CASSIGGGGSNQPQHF.

V is TRBV28 and J is TRBJ2-2; 7 bases line up with TRBD2. The trim removed 7 bases at V and 4 bases at J, leaving 6 bases unmatched. The CDR3 consists of 14 residues. Per the germline V gene, CDR1 is MDHEN and CDR2 is SYDVKM. The CDR3 DNA is TGTGCCAGCATAGGGTCTAGCGGCACCGGGGAGCTGTTTTTT. Translating gives CASIGSSGTGELFF.

This rearrangement joins TRBV9 to TRBJ2-3, with 11 bases aligning to TRBD2. Germline V gives CDR1 SGDLS, CDR2 YYNGEE. J gave up 6 bases and V 3 bases, and 9 bases lay outside the gene matches. The CDR3 runs to 16 residues. CDR3 in amino acids: CASSDRLAGPPDTQYF. The DNA of the CDR3 is TGTGCCAGCAGCGACCGACTAGCGGGACCCCCGGATACGCAGTATTTT.

The chain combines TRBV3-1 (or the pseudogene TRBV3-2) with TRBJ2-2, with 7 bases lining up with TRBD2. The V gene's germline CDR1 is LGHDT and CDR2 YNNKEL (reference sequence). This CDR3 contains 15 residues. With 1 base clipped from V and 2 bases from J, the junction kept 1 base outside the gene matches. The CDR3 coding sequence is TGTGCCAGCAGCCAAGCGGGACTAAACACCGGGGAGCTGTTTTTT. Amino acid sequence: CASSQAGLNTGELFF.

The chain couples TRBV3-1 (or the pseudogene TRBV3-2) to TRBJ2-7; 8 nucleotides line up with TRBD2. Germline CDR1 LGHDT, CDR2 YNNKEL (reference sequence). V dropped 4 bases and J dropped 4; count of bases not matched to a gene: 9. This CDR3 comprises 15 residues. This CDR3 is CASSPGGASLYEQYF. CDR3 nucleotide sequence: TGTGCCAGCAGCCCGGGGGGGGCATCGTTATACGAGCAGTACTTC.

This chain joins TRBV5-5 and TRBJ2-3; a possible D gene is TRBD2 (6 bases). With 5 bases removed from V and 2 bases from J, the gap between germline ends came to 9 bases. The CDR3 is made up of 13 amino acids. Germline V gene lookup returns CDR1 SGHKS and CDR2 YYEKEE (reference sequence). DNA of the CDR3: TGTGCCAGCAGATGGGACTTCACAGATACGCAGTATTTT. Encoded protein: CASRWDFTDTQYF.

A remark on this clone: Distinct nucleotide sequences in the sample also encode this CDR3. In DNA form, the CDR3 reads TGTGCCAGCAGCCCACTAGCGGGAGTTGGCACCGGGGAGCTGTTTTTT. Encoded protein: CASSPLAGVGTGELFF. The chain links TRBV9 to TRBJ2-2; 11 positions match TRBD2. V was pared by 4 bases and J by 4 bases, with 6 bases of the junction left unmatched. Per germline, CDR1 SGDLS and CDR2 YYNGEE. This CDR3 spans 16 amino acids.

The chain employs TRBV4-1 and TRBJ1-5; a possible D gene is TRBD1 (6 bases). CDR3 length equals 14 residues. Germline V lookup: CDR1 MGHRA, CDR2 YSYEKL. Trimming removed 2 bases from V and 3 bases from J, with 8 bases in between. DNA of the CDR3: TGCGCCAGCAGCCAACAGGGGTCCAATCAGCCCCAGCATTTT. The encoded protein is CASSQQGSNQPQHF.

Here the CDR3 reads CASGSGIYNEQFF. The CDR3, as DNA: TGTGCCAGCGGAAGCGGGATTTACAATGAGCAGTTCTTC. V gene TRBV11-2 combines with J gene TRBJ2-1, with 7 bases identical to TRBD2. This CDR3 is 13 amino acids long. Trimming at V came to 8 bases and at J to 4 bases, leaving 5 bases not matched to a gene. Germline lookup yields CDR1 SGHAT and CDR2 FQNNGV.

This clone came up a few times. The J gene is TRBJ1-5, the V gene TRBV5-1; D possibly corresponds to TRBD1 (5 bases). CDR3 length: 14 amino acids. V shed 5 bases and J shed 4 bases, with 13 bases lying between them. Germline assignment: CDR1 SGHRS and CDR2 YFSETQ. The CDR3 DNA reads TGCGCCAGCAGGGAGGGGCTAGGGAATCAGCCCCAGCATTTT. This sequence encodes CASREGLGNQPQHF.

The V gene is TRBV4-2, the J gene TRBJ2-1; D unclear. With 1 base removed from V and 5 bases from J, the gap between germline ends came to 6 bases. Germline loops: CDR1 LGHNA, CDR2 YNFKEQ. The CDR3 has 13 amino acids. The CDR3 nucleotides are TGTGCCAGCAGCCAAGCCGAGAACAATGAGCAGTTCTTC. Amino acid sequence: CASSQAENNEQFF.

The V and J genes are TRBV19 and TRBJ1-6; TRBD1 is a possible D gene (6 bases). CDR1 is LNHDA and CDR2 is SQIVND in the germline V gene (reference sequence). V lost 5 bases and J lost 9, with 17 bases in between. The CDR3 covers 15 residues. The CDR3 loop reads CASSSSGGRGSPLHF. The CDR3 nucleotides are TGTGCCAGTAGTTCCAGCGGGGGCAGAGGTTCACCCCTCCACTTT.

This clone was found a few times. The chain combines TRBV7-9 with TRBJ2-2; 8 bases agree with TRBD2. Germline V gives CDR1 SEHNR, CDR2 FQNEAQ (reference sequence). The CDR3 consists of 14 residues. Trimming at V came to 10 bases and at J to 5 bases, leaving 9 bases not matched to a gene. CDR3: CATISPGGTGELFF. DNA of the CDR3: TGTGCCACAATATCCCCGGGGGGGACCGGGGAGCTGTTTTTT.

The J gene is TRBJ1-1, the V gene TRBV6-6; no firm D call. The CDR3 totals 14 residues. Germline CDR1 reads MNHNY; CDR2 reads SVGAGI (reference sequence). Trimming stripped 6 bases from V and 3 bases from J, with 14 bases between. CDR3 residues: CASRRIITDTEAFF. Written as DNA, the CDR3 is TGTGCCAGCAGGCGAATTATCACTGACACTGAAGCTTTCTTT.

V is TRBV5-6 and J is TRBJ2-5, with TRBD1 matching 10 bases. V lost 4 bases and J lost 3; bases outside the gene matches: 6. The CDR3 sequence is 15 residues long. Germline values: CDR1 SGHDT, CDR2 YYEEEE. The CDR3 loop is CASSGPGTGEETQYF. The CDR3 DNA sequence: TGTGCCAGCAGCGGGCCCGGGACAGGGGAAGAGACCCAGTACTTC.

The chain combines TRBV28 with TRBJ2-7, with 7 bases lining up with TRBD1. J lost 9 bases, V lost 5 bases, and 16 bases had no gene match. Germline V gene data show CDR1 as MDHEN and CDR2 as SYDVKM. This CDR3 region has 15 residues. This CDR3 reads CASSPSQGRQGRQYF. For the CDR3, the DNA is TGTGCCAGCAGTCCTAGCCAGGGGAGACAGGGAAGGCAGTACTTC.